This T cell receptor beta chain appears in the sequencing data of a study of T cell responses to AZD1222 COVID-19 vaccine. The method was immunoSEQ multiplex PCR; TCRdb's version includes in-frame clones alone and lacks a portion of them. Of fewer than 120,000 clones listed, around 90% are singletons. This clone has more than one count but fewer than ten. Germline CDR1 LNHDA, CDR2 SQIVND (reference sequence). V lost 3 bases, J lost 1 base, and 9 bases lay in between. This CDR3 spans 14 amino acids. Sequencing used peripheral blood, obtained on day 0 of AZD1222 vaccination. The sequence came from an adult in good health. The chain joins TRBV19 to TRBJ1-1; D not resolved. CDR3: CASSMRRWNTEAFF. The DNA of the CDR3 is TGTGCCAGTAGTATGCGCAGGTGGAACACTGAAGCTTTCTTT.